This T cell receptor (beta chain) was identified during a study of cytomegalovirus exposure and HLA in healthy donors. The CDR3 length is 12 residues. V was cut by 0 bases and J by 11 bases, with 9 bases left in between. The V gene's germline CDR1 is MNHEY and CDR2 SVGAGI. As for this clone: The antigen remains unidentified.

No CMV serostatus was recorded for this donor. Broader study findings: A later analysis showed that HLA-associated TCR beta chains had undergone more clonal expansion than equally common others. Being productive about 90% or about 30% of the time was typical of most TCR beta V segments in an earlier analysis. Evidence from a later analysis indicated that most CMV-associated TCR beta chains looked HLA-restricted.

The PCR had 60 Vbeta and 13 Jbeta primers. Only in-frame clones appear in the TCRdb table, and some are missing; sequencing was by immunoSEQ multiplex PCR. The sample records 120,000 to 150,000 clones, approximately 73% being singletons. The TCR was taken from a human donor in good health. Sequencing was done on a sample of PBMCs. The chain recombines TRBV6-5 with TRBJ2-3; possible D gene TRBD2, 5 bases. The CDR3 region has the DNA TGTGCCAGCAGTTACTCCGGGATAGTGCAGTATTTT. This translates into CASSYSGIVQYF.